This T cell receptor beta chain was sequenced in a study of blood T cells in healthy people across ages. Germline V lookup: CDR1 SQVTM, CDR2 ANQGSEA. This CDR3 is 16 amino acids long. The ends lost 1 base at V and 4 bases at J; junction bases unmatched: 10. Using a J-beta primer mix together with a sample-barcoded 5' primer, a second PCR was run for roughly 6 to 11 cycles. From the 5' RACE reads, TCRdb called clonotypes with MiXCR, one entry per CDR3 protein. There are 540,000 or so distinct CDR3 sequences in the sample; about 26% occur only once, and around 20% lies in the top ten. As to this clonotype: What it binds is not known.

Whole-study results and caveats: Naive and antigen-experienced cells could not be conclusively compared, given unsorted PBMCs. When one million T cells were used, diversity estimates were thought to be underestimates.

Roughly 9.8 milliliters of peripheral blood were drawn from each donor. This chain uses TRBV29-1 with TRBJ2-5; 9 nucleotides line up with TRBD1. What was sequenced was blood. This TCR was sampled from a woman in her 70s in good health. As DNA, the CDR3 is TGCAGCGTTGAAGGGGGGGTACAGGGGGCCCCAGAGACCCAGTACTTC. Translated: CSVEGGVQGAPETQYF. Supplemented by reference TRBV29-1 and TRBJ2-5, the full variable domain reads SAVISQKPSRDICQRGTSLTIQCQVDSQVTMMFWYRQQPGQSLTLIATANQGSEATYESGFVIDKFPISRPNLTFSTLTVSNMSPEDSSIYLCSVEGGVQGAPETQYFGPGTRLLVL.